These 29 T cell receptor beta chains were sequenced from one sample in a study of shared clonotypes between healthy human individuals. Data came from immunoSEQ multiplex PCR; TCRdb stores just in-frame clones and leaves some out. The sample has around 2.1 million clones, roughly 95% seen once. The sample taken for sequencing was naive CD4+ T cells sorted from blood. Subset of the sample: CD45RA+ positively selected. The receptors shown here come from a young man in good health.

The CDR3 is CASSPGGTEAFF. In DNA form, the CDR3 reads TGTGCCAGCAGCCCAGGGGGCACTGAAGCTTTCTTT. The chain joins TRBV2 to TRBJ1-1; 7 bases agree with TRBD1. The germline V gene has CDR1 SNHLY and CDR2 FYNNEI. The V segment lost 6 bases and the J segment 4 bases; nucleotides outside the gene matches: 2. The CDR3 is 12 residues long.

This sequence joins TRBV11-2 and TRBJ1-6, with D unclear. This CDR3 contains 17 residues. V lost 4 bases to trimming and J lost 0 bases, with 13 bases between them. Germline V gene sequence: CDR1 SGHAT, CDR2 FQNNGV. The CDR3 region is CASSSRAGSSYNSPLHF. The CDR3 DNA is TGTGCCAGCAGCTCACGGGCTGGGAGCTCCTATAATTCACCCCTCCACTTT. Full variable domain (missing parts from reference TRBV11-2 and TRBJ1-6): EAGVAQSPRYKIIEKRQSVAFWCNPISGHATLYWYQQILGQGPKLLIQFQNNGVVDDSQLPKDRFSAERLKGVDSTLKIQPAKLEDSAVYLCASSSRAGSSYNSPLHFGNGTRLTVT.

The gene calls are TRBV20-1 and TRBJ2-5; tentatively, D is TRBD1 or TRBD2 (6 bases each). The CDR3 totals 11 residues. Looked up from germline, CDR1 is DFQATT and CDR2 is SNEGSKA (reference sequence). The V end was cut by 7 bases, the J end by 5 bases, with 11 bases between. CDR3: CSEGGLETQYF. The CDR3 DNA is TGCAGTGAGGGGGGTTTGGAGACCCAGTACTTC.

J is TRBJ1-2 and V is TRBV2; D is undetermined. CDR1 SNHLY and CDR2 FYNNEI come from the germline V gene. The CDR3 loop spans 14 amino acids. The CDR3 here is CVSTSEITNYGYTF. The CDR3 nucleotides read TGTGTCTCGACCAGCGAAATAACTAACTATGGCTACACCTTC.

The gene calls are TRBV5-1 and TRBJ1-3, with D unresolved. The CDR3 is 12 residues long. The V and J ends lost 3 bases and 2 bases respectively, with 3 bases between them. Germline V gene lookup returns CDR1 SGHRS and CDR2 YFSETQ. The CDR3 sequence is CASSYPGNTIYF. In DNA, the CDR3 is TGCGCCAGCAGCTATCCTGGAAACACCATATATTTT. The full variable domain, its missing parts supplied by reference TRBV5-1 and TRBJ1-3, is KAGVTQTPRYLIKTRGQQVTLSCSPISGHRSVSWYQQTPGQGLQFLFEYFSETQRNKGNFPGRFSGRQFSNSRSEMNVSTLELGDSALYLCASSYPGNTIYFGEGSWLTVV.

The chain carries TRBV5-1 and TRBJ2-5; D might be TRBD1 or TRBD2, each matching 6 bases. CDR3 length equals 12 residues. Germline-derived CDR1 and CDR2 are SGHRS and YFSETQ. V lost 4 bases to trimming and J lost 9 bases, with 13 bases between them. CDR3 bases: TGCGCCAGCAGCGTGCCGGGGGCGTCCCAGTACTTC. Amino acids: CASSVPGASQYF. The variable domain in full, completed from reference TRBV5-1 and TRBJ2-5, reads KAGVTQTPRYLIKTRGQQVTLSCSPISGHRSVSWYQQTPGQGLQFLFEYFSETQRNKGNFPGRFSGRQFSNSRSEMNVSTLELGDSALYLCASSVPGASQYFGPGTRLLVL.

The chain joins TRBV18 to TRBJ2-7; D call uncertain. The V gene lost 5 bases and the J gene lost 0 bases, with 8 bases spanning the gap. The CDR3 runs to 13 residues. Germline assignment: CDR1 KGHSH and CDR2 LQKENI. CDR3 coding DNA: TGTGCCAGCTCAACGGGCATCTCCTACGAGCAGTACTTC. Amino acids: CASSTGISYEQYF.

The chain links TRBV5-6 to TRBJ2-5; 13 bases align to TRBD2. Per the germline V gene, CDR1 is SGHDT and CDR2 is YYEEEE. The CDR3 sequence is 15 residues long. J lost 5 bases, V lost 6 bases, and 7 bases had no gene match. This chain's CDR3 is CASTRTSGSWETQYF. The CDR3 region has the DNA TGTGCCAGCACAAGGACTAGCGGGAGTTGGGAGACCCAGTACTTC.

The V call is TRBV6-5, the J call TRBJ1-2; TRBD1 aligns across 7 bases. Germline V gives CDR1 MNHEY, CDR2 SVGAGI. The CDR3 contains 13 residues. V trimming: 6 bases; J trimming: 3 bases; junction bases outside the gene matches: 4. CDR3 in amino acids: CASSRTGDYGYTF. The CDR3 coding sequence is TGTGCCAGCAGCCGGACAGGAGACTATGGCTACACCTTC.

The chain uses TRBV2 and TRBJ2-7; 8 nucleotides line up with TRBD1. This CDR3 region has 13 residues. After removal of 4 bases from V and 2 bases from J, the junction contained 1 base not matched to a gene. Germline loops: CDR1 SNHLY, CDR2 FYNNEI. As DNA, the CDR3 is TGTGCCAGCAGTGGGACAGGGACCTACGAGCAGTACTTC. Amino acids: CASSGTGTYEQYF. Drawing the rest from reference TRBV2 and TRBJ2-7, the complete variable domain is EPEVTQTPSHQVTQMGQEVILRCVPISNHLYFYWYRQILGQKVEFLVSFYNNEISEKSEIFDDQFSVERPDGSNFTLKIRSTKLEDSAMYFCASSGTGTYEQYFGPGTRLTVT.

The count of this clone is one. The chain carries TRBV7-9 and TRBJ2-1; no reliable D call. The V end lost 2 bases, the J end lost 8 bases, and 16 bases lay between the germline ends. The V gene's germline CDR1 is SEHNR and CDR2 FQNEAQ (reference sequence). The CDR3 sequence is 15 residues long. The CDR3 bases are TGTGCCAGCAGCTTACAATCCTACGATGGAGATGAGCAGTTCTTC. Translated: CASSLQSYDGDEQFF.

V usage is TRBV2 and J usage is TRBJ2-7; D remains unclear. The germline gives CDR1 SNHLY, CDR2 FYNNEI. There are 14 residues in the CDR3. The V end lost 4 bases, the J end lost 0 bases, and 10 bases lay between the germline ends. CDR3 in DNA: TGTGCCAGCAGTGGTCAGGTCATCTCCTACGAGCAGTACTTC. Encoded protein: CASSGQVISYEQYF.

V is TRBV9 and J is TRBJ2-1; 13 bases align to TRBD2. The CDR3 loop spans 16 amino acids. CDR1 is SGDLS and CDR2 is YYNGEE in the germline V gene. V shed 0 bases, J shed 10 bases, and the junction held 7 bases outside the gene matches. DNA of the CDR3: TGTGCCAGCAGCGTAGGCGGGACTAGCGGGATACGGGAGCAGTTCTTC. Translated: CASSVGGTSGIREQFF.

The chain carries TRBV30 and TRBJ2-7, with D possibly TRBD1 on 6 matching bases. Germline CDR1 and CDR2: GTSNPN and SVGIG (reference sequence). The CDR3 is made up of 14 amino acids. V shed 3 bases and J shed 5 bases, with 17 bases lying between them. The CDR3 DNA is TGTGCCTGGAGACATGCAGGGGTTAGGAACGAGCAGTACTTC. It yields the protein CAWRHAGVRNEQYF.

As for this clone: With a much larger clone just one base away, this may be a read error. The same CDR3 can be traced to other DNA sequences in this sample. The gene calls are TRBV20-1 and TRBJ1-1, with D unresolved. With 3 bases removed from V and 1 base from J, the gap between germline ends came to 3 bases. Germline CDR1 reads DFQATT; CDR2 reads SNEGSKA (reference sequence). CDR3 length: 11 amino acids. For the CDR3, the DNA is TGCAGTGCTAGTGAGAACACTGAAGCTTTCTTT. Protein product: CSASENTEAFF.

This rearrangement joins TRBV10-1 to TRBJ2-7, with 11 bases lining up with TRBD1. Trimming took 3 bases from V and 3 from J; bases not matched to a gene: 4. The CDR3 runs to 15 residues. Germline V gene data show CDR1 as WNHNN and CDR2 as SYGVQD (reference sequence). The CDR3 bases are TGCGCCAGCAGTGAAGGGACAGGGGGTCGCTACGAGCAGTACTTC. Amino acids: CASSEGTGGRYEQYF.

This clone was counted only a few times. The rearrangement links TRBV28 to TRBJ1-1; D is unclear. The CDR3 is 13 residues long. CDR1 MDHEN and CDR2 SYDVKM come from the germline V gene. With 11 bases removed from V and 8 bases from J, the gap between germline ends came to 21 bases. The CDR3 here is CASRTGGSFEAFF. The CDR3 DNA sequence: TGTGCCTCCCGGACGGGAGGCTCTTTCGAAGCTTTCTTT.

The chain joins TRBV7-9 to TRBJ2-3; unclear D gene. CDR1 is SEHNR, CDR2 FQNEAQ, per germline (reference sequence). The CDR3 is made up of 15 amino acids. V was trimmed by 1 base and J by 0 bases, leaving 8 bases between them. CDR3 DNA: TGTGCCAGCAGCTTAGAGGGCAGTAGCACAGATACGCAGTATTTT. Residues: CASSLEGSSTDTQYF. The entire variable domain, with the rest obtained from reference TRBV7-9 and TRBJ2-3, is as follows: DTGVSQNPRHKITKRGQNVTFRCDPISEHNRLYWYRQTLGQGPEFLTYFQNEAQLEKSRLLSDRFSAERPKGSFSTLEIQRTEQGDSAMYLCASSLEGSSTDTQYFGPGTRLTVL.

The chain uses TRBV9 and TRBJ2-5; D might be TRBD2 (6 bases). From germline, CDR1 is SGDLS and CDR2 YYNGEE. V was trimmed by 0 bases and J by 4 bases, leaving 16 bases between them. The CDR3 consists of 16 residues. DNA of the CDR3: TGTGCCAGCAGCGTAGATAATGGGGGGAGTCGAGAGACCCAGTACTTC. Translated: CASSVDNGGSRETQYF.

This clone was seen just once. The sample holds other DNA sequences that translate to the same CDR3. The V call is TRBV6-5, the J call TRBJ2-5, with D unclear. CDR3 length: 13 amino acids. V lost 5 bases to trimming and J lost 2 bases, with 9 bases between them. CDR1 and CDR2 (germline): MNHEY, SVGAGI. CDR3 nucleotide sequence: TGTGCCAGCAGTCGGACCATACAAGAGACCCAGTACTTC. Translation gives CASSRTIQETQYF.

The V call is TRBV4-1, the J call TRBJ1-4; no clear D. CDR1 and CDR2 (germline): MGHRA, YSYEKL. Trimming took off 4 bases at V and 2 bases at J, with 5 bases between the two ends. The CDR3 length is 13 residues. The CDR3 nucleotides read TGCGCCAGCAGCCCTCGGACTAATGAAAAACTGTTTTTT. Translating it yields CASSPRTNEKLFF.

Note on this clone: Additional DNA sequences in this sample encode the identical CDR3. This sequence joins TRBV18 and TRBJ1-1, with 11 bases fitting TRBD1. Germline loops: CDR1 KGHSH, CDR2 LQKENI. V trimming: 1 base; J trimming: 4 bases; junction bases outside the gene matches: 2. The CDR3 sequence is 15 residues long. The CDR3 DNA is TGTGCCAGCTCACCACAGGGACAGGGGGGCACTGAAGCTTTCTTT. Translated, it gives CASSPQGQGGTEAFF.

Comments on this clone: The identical CDR3 is also encoded by other nucleotide sequences in the sample. J is TRBJ2-1 and V is TRBV28, with unresolved D. Germline V gives CDR1 MDHEN, CDR2 SYDVKM. V was clipped by 2 bases and J by 0 bases, with 8 bases between them. This CDR3 contains 15 residues. In DNA, the CDR3 is TGTGCCAGCAGTTTAGGGTTAAGCTCCTACAATGAGCAGTTCTTC. The encoded protein is CASSLGLSSYNEQFF.

The V and J genes are TRBV7-9 and TRBJ2-5; 7 bases match TRBD1. From germline, CDR1 is SEHNR and CDR2 FQNEAQ (reference sequence). The CDR3 has 17 residues. V was clipped by 5 bases and J by 2 bases; unmatched bases: 14. The CDR3 sequence: CASSLMFGTAPQETQYF. The CDR3 nucleotides are TGTGCCAGCAGCCTCATGTTCGGGACAGCTCCACAAGAGACCCAGTACTTC.

This chain uses TRBV5-1 with TRBJ1-6; weak D call: TRBD1 (5 bases). The CDR3 runs to 19 residues. Germline-derived CDR1 and CDR2 are SGHRS and YFSETQ. V was trimmed by 4 bases and J by 0 bases, leaving 20 bases between them. This CDR3 is CASSHDPGRSTSYNSPLHF. The CDR3 region has the DNA TGCGCCAGCAGCCATGATCCGGGACGCTCTACCTCCTATAATTCACCCCTCCACTTT.

This clone showed up just a few times. The gene calls are TRBV2 and TRBJ1-6; D is unclear. The germline V gene has CDR1 SNHLY and CDR2 FYNNEI. CDR3 length: 11 residues. Trimming removed 6 bases at V and 10 bases at J, with 7 bases between. CDR3 coding DNA: TGTGCCAGCAGCGTAGAATCACCCCTCCACTTT. It encodes CASSVESPLHF.

The rearrangement links TRBV2 to TRBJ1-1, with TRBD1 matching 7 bases. V lost 5 bases and J lost 9; bases outside the gene matches: 9. Germline assignment: CDR1 SNHLY and CDR2 FYNNEI. This CDR3 is built from 13 residues. The CDR3 DNA is TGTGCCAGCAGTCTAGACCCGACAGGGAAAGCTTTCTTT. Its protein product is CASSLDPTGKAFF.

V gene TRBV11-1 combines with J gene TRBJ2-7; no firm D call. From germline, CDR1 is SGHAT and CDR2 FQDESV (reference sequence). The CDR3 contains 14 residues. V was pared by 5 bases and J by 5 bases, with 16 bases between. CDR3 DNA sequence: TGTGCCAGCAGCGCCGTGCTGACGCTGGACGAGCAGTACTTC. Protein product: CASSAVLTLDEQYF.

The V gene is TRBV7-3, the J gene TRBJ2-5; D unresolved. The CDR3 totals 14 residues. The V and J ends lost 2 bases and 5 bases respectively, with 12 bases between them. The germline V gene has CDR1 SGHTA and CDR2 FQGTGA. This CDR3 is CASSLSATTETQYF. The CDR3 DNA sequence: TGTGCCAGCAGCTTATCGGCAACGACGGAGACCCAGTACTTC.